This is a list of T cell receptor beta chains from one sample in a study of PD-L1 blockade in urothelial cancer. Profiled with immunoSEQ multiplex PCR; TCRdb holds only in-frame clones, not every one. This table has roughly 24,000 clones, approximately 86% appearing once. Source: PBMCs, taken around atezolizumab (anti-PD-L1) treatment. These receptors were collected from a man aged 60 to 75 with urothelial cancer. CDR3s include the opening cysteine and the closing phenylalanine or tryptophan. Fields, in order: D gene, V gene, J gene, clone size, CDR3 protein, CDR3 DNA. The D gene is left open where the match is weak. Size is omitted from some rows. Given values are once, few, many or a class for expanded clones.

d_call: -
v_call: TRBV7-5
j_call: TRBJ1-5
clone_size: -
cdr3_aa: CARSQPGQGDQPQHF
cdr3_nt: TGTGCCAGAAGCCAACCGGGACAGGGAGACCAGCCCCAGCATTTT

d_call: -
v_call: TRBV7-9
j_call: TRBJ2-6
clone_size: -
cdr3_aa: CASSLQGTGANVLTF
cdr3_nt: TGTGCCAGCAGCTTACAGGGGACTGGGGCCAACGTCCTGACTTTC

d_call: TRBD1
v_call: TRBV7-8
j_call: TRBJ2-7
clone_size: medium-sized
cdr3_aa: CASSPGQPYEQYF
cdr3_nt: TGTGCCAGCAGCCCGGGACAGCCATACGAGCAGTACTTC

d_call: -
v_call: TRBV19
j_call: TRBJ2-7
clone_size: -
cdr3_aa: CASSQGAGSYEQYF
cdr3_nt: TGTGCCAGTAGTCAGGGTGCAGGGTCCTACGAGCAGTACTTC

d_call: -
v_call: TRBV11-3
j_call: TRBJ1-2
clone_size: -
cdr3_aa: CASSQAGDGYTF
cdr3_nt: TGTGCCAGCAGCCAGGCAGGGGATGGCTACACCTTC

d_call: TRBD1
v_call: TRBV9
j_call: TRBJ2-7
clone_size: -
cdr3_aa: CASSQKTGAQLREQYF
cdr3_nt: TGTGCCAGCAGCCAGAAGACAGGGGCGCAACTCCGCGAGCAGTACTTC

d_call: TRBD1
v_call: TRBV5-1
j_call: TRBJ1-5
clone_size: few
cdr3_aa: CASSLTGDNQPQHF
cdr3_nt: TGCGCCAGCAGCCTGACAGGGGACAATCAGCCCCAGCATTTT

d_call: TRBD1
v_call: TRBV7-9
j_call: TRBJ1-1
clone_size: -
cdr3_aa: CASVWTGGYTEAFF
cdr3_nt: TGTGCCAGCGTATGGACAGGGGGGTACACTGAAGCTTTCTTT

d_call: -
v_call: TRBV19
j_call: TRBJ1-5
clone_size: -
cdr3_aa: CASSTRDWNQPQHF
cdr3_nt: TGTGCCAGTAGTACAAGGGACTGGAATCAGCCCCAGCATTTT

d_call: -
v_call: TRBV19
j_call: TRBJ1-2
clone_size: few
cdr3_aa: CASSISVYGYTF
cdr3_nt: TGTGCCAGTAGTATATCGGTGTATGGCTACACCTTC

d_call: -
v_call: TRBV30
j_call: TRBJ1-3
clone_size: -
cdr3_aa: CAWSIDSGGNTIYF
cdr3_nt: TGTGCCTGGAGTATAGACAGTGGCGGAAACACCATATATTTT

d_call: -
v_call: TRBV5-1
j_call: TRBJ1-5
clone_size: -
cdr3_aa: CASSLSGDNQPQHF
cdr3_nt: TGCGCCAGCAGCTTGTCAGGGGACAATCAGCCCCAGCATTTT

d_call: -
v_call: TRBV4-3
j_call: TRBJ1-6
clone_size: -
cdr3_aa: CASSSKGVHSPLHF
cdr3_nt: TGCGCCAGCAGCTCCAAGGGGGTTCATTCACCCCTCCACTTT

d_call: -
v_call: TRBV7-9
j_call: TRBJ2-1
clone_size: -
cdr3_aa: CASSLSVSVVEQFF
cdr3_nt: TGTGCCAGCAGCCTTAGTGTCAGCGTTGTCGAGCAGTTCTTC

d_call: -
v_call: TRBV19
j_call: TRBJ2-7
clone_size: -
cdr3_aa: CASSPTDSYEQYF
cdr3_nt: TGTGCCAGTAGTCCAACGGACAGTTACGAGCAGTACTTC

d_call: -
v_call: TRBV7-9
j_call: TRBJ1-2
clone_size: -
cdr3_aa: CASSLERAAGYGYTF
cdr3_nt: TGTGCCAGCAGCTTAGAGCGGGCAGCAGGCTATGGCTACACCTTC

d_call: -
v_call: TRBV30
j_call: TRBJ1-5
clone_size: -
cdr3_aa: CAWGTPHSNQPQHF
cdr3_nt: TGTGCCTGGGGGACACCTCATAGCAATCAGCCCCAGCATTTT

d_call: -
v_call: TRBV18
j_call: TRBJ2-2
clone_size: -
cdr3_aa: CASSADRRGTGELFF
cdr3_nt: TGTGCCAGCTCAGCGGACAGGAGGGGGACCGGGGAGCTGTTTTTT

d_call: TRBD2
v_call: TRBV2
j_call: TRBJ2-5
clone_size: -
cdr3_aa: CASSEEQSGLAGGPWETQYF
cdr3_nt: TGTGCCAGCAGTGAGGAGCAGTCGGGACTAGCGGGAGGGCCATGGGAGACCCAGTACTTC

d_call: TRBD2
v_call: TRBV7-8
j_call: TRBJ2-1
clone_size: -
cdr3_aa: CASSTGGRSYNEQFF
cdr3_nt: TGTGCCAGCAGCACGGGAGGAAGATCCTACAATGAGCAGTTCTTC

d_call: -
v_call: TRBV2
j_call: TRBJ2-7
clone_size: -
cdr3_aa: CARSYRNEQYF
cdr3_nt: TGTGCCAGGTCCTACAGGAACGAGCAGTACTTC

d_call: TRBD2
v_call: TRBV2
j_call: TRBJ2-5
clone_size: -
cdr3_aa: CASSARLGLAGGETQYF
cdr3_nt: TGTGCCAGCAGCGCCAGACTTGGACTAGCGGGGGGAGAGACCCAGTACTTC

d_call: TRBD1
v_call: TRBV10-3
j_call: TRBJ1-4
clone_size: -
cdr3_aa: CAISAGTGGEKLFF
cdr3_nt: TGTGCCATCAGTGCCGGGACAGGGGGTGAAAAACTGTTTTTT

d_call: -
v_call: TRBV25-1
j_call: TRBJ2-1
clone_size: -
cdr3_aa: CASSEAGLDHKQFF
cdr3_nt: TGTGCCAGCAGTGAAGCGGGACTGGATCATAAGCAGTTCTTC

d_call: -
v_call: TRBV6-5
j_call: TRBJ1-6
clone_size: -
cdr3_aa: CASSPDRANSPLHF
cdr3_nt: TGTGCCAGCAGCCCCGATAGAGCTAATTCACCCCTCCACTTT

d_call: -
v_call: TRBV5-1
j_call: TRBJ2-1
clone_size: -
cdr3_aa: CASREGSTSSYNEQFF
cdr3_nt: TGCGCCAGCAGGGAGGGTTCGACTAGCTCCTACAATGAGCAGTTCTTC

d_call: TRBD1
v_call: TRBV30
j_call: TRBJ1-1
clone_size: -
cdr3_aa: CAWRPGQGQAFF
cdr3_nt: TGTGCCTGGAGACCCGGACAGGGGCAAGCTTTCTTT

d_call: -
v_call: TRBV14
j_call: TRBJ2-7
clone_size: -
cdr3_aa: CASSQDLLGTEQYF
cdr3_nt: TGTGCCAGCAGCCAAGATTTGTTGGGGACTGAGCAGTACTTC

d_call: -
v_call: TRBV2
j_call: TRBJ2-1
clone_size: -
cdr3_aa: CASSRELYNEQFF
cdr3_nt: TGTGCCAGCAGCCGCGAACTTTACAATGAGCAGTTCTTC

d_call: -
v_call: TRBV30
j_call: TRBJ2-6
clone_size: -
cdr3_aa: CAWSSPGSGANVLTF
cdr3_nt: TGTGCCTGGAGTTCGCCGGGGTCCGGGGCCAACGTCCTGACTTTC

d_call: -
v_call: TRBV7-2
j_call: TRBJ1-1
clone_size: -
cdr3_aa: CASSSGLGYTEAFF
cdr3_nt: TGTGCCAGCAGTTCAGGGTTAGGGTACACTGAAGCTTTCTTT

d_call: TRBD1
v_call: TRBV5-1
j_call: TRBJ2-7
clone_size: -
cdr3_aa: CASARTGGYEQYF
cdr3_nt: TGCGCCAGCGCTCGGACAGGGGGATACGAGCAGTACTTC

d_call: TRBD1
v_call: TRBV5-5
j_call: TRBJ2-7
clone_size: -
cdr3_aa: CASSPEADRGYEQYF
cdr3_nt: TGTGCCAGCAGCCCCGAGGCCGACAGGGGATACGAGCAGTACTTC

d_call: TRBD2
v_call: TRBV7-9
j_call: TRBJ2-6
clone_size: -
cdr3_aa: CASSPLGGINTGANVLTF
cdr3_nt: TGTGCCAGCAGCCCACTGGGGGGGATTAACACTGGGGCCAACGTCCTGACTTTC

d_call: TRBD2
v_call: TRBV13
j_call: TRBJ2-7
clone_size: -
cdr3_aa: CASSPRGAGGPWEQYF
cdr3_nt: TGTGCCAGCAGCCCCCGGGGGGCGGGAGGGCCTTGGGAGCAGTACTTC

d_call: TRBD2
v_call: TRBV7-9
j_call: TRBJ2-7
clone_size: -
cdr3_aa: CASNQAGGSSYEQYF
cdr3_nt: TGTGCCAGCAACCAAGCGGGGGGTAGCTCCTACGAGCAGTACTTC

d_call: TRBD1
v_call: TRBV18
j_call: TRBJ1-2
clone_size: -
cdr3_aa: CASSPAGQGNYGYTF
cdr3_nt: TGTGCCAGCTCACCAGCGGGACAGGGGAACTATGGCTACACCTTC

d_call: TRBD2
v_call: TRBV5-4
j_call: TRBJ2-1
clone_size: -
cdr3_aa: CASRTLAGGYNEQFF
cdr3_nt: TGTGCCAGCAGGACCCTAGCGGGAGGATACAATGAGCAGTTCTTC

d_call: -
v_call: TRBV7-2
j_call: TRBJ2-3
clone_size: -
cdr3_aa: CASKGVDTQYF
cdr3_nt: TGTGCCAGCAAGGGGGTTGATACGCAGTATTTT

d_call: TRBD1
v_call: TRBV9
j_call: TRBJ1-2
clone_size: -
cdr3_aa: CASTSGTGALGYTF
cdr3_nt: TGTGCCAGCACCTCCGGGACAGGGGCGCTTGGCTACACCTTC

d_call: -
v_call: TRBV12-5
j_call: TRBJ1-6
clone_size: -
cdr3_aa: CASGLGLLNSPLHF
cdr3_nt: TGTGCTAGTGGTTTGGGGTTACTGAATTCACCCCTCCACTTT

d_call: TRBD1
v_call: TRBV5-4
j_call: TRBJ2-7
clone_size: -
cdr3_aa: CASSPGQGASYEQYF
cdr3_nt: TGTGCCAGCAGCCCGGGACAGGGGGCGAGTTACGAGCAGTACTTC

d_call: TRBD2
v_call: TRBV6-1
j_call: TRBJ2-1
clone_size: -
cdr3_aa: CASRPTSGGTNEQFF
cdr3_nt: TGTGCCAGCAGACCTACTTCGGGAGGCACCAATGAGCAGTTCTTC

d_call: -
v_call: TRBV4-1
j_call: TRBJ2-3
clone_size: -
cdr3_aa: CASSQDGGHGQYF
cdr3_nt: TGCGCCAGCAGCCAAGATGGCGGACATGGGCAGTATTTT

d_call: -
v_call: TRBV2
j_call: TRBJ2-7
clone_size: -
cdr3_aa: CASSEAVAYEQYF
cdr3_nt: TGTGCCAGCAGTGAAGCGGTAGCCTACGAGCAGTACTTC

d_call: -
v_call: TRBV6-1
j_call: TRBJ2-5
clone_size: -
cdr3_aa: CASSEQTVVGETQYF
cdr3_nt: TGTGCCAGCAGTGAACAGACAGTGGTCGGCGAGACCCAGTACTTC

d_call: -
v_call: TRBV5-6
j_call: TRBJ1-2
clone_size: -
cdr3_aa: CASSLRAGNGYTF
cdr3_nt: TGTGCCAGCAGCTTGAGGGCAGGGAATGGCTACACCTTC

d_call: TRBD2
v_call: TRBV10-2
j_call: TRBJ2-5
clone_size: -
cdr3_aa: CASREGLAGTKAQYF
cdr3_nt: TGCGCCAGCAGGGAGGGACTAGCGGGAACGAAGGCCCAGTACTTC

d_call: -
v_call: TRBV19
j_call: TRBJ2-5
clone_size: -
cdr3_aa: CASRQTGPQETQYF
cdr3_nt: TGTGCCAGTAGGCAGACAGGCCCCCAAGAGACCCAGTACTTC

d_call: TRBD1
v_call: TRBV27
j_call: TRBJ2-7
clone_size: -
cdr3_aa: CASRQDRGMTYEQYF
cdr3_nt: TGTGCCAGCAGGCAGGACAGGGGGATGACCTACGAGCAGTACTTC

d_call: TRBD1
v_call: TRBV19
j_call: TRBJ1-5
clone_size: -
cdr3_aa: CASSISYRGREPQHF
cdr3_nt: TGTGCCAGTAGCATATCCTACAGGGGTCGGGAGCCCCAGCATTTT

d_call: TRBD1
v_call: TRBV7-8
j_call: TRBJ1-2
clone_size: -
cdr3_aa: CASSFSSTGKLNGYTF
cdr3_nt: TGTGCCAGCAGCTTTAGCTCGACAGGGAAACTTAATGGCTACACCTTC

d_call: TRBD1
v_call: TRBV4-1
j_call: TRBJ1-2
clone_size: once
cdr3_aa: CASSQARTGGDGYTF
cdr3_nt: TGCGCCAGCAGCCAAGCACGGACAGGGGGTGATGGCTACACCTTC

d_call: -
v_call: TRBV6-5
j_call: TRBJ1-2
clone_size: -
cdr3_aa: CASGQNYGYTF
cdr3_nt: TGTGCCAGCGGGCAAAACTATGGCTACACCTTC

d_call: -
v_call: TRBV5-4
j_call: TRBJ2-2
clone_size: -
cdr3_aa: CASTSRAGQNTGELFF
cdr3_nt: TGTGCCAGCACCTCCCGGGCGGGGCAAAACACCGGGGAGCTGTTTTTT